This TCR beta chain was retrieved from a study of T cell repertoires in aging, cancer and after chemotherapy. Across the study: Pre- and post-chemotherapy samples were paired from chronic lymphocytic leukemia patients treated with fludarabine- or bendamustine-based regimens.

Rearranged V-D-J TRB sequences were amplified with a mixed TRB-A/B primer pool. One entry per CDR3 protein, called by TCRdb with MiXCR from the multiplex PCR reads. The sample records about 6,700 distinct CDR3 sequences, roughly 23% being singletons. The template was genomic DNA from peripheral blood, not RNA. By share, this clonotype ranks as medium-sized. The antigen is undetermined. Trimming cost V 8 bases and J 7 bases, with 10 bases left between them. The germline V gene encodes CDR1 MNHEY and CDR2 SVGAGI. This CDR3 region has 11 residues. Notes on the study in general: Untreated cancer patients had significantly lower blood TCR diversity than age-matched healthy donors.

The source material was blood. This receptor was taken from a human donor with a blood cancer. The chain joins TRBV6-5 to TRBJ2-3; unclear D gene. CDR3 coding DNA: TGTGCCAGCCGTGCCGGACATACGCAGTATTTT. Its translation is CASRAGHTQYF.